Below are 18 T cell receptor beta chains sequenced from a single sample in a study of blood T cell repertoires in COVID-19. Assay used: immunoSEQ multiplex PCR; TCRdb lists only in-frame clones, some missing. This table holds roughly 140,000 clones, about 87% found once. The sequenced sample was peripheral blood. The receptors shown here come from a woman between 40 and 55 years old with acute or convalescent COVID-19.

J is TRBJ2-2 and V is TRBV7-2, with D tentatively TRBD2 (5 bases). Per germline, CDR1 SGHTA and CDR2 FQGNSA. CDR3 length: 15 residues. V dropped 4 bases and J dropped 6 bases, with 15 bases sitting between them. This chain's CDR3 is CASSSSDWRAGELFF. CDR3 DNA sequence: TGTGCCAGCAGCTCCTCGGACTGGCGGGCCGGGGAGCTGTTTTTT.

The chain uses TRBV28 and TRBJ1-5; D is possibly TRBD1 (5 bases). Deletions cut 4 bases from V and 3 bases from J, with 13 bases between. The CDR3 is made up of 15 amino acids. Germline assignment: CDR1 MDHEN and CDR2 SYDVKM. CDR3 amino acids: CASSSSTASNQPQHF. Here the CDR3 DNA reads TGTGCCAGCAGTTCCTCGACAGCGTCCAATCAGCCCCAGCATTTT.

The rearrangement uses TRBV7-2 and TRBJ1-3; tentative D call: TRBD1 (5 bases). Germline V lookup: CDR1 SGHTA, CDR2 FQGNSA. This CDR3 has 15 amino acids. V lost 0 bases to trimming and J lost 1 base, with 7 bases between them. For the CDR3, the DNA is TGTGCCAGCAGCTTAGCGGGGCAGTCTGGAAACACCATATATTTT. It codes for CASSLAGQSGNTIYF.

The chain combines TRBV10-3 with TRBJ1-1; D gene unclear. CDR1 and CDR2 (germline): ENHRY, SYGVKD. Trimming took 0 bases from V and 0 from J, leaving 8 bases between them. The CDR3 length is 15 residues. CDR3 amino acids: CAISESPQLNTEAFF. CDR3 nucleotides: TGTGCCATCAGTGAGTCGCCGCAGTTGAACACTGAAGCTTTCTTT.

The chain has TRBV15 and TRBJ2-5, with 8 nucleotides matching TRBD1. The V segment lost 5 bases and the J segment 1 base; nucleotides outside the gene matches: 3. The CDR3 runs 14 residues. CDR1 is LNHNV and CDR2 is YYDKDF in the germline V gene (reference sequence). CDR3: CATSFRGRQETQYF. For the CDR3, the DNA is TGTGCCACCAGCTTCAGGGGGCGCCAAGAGACCCAGTACTTC.

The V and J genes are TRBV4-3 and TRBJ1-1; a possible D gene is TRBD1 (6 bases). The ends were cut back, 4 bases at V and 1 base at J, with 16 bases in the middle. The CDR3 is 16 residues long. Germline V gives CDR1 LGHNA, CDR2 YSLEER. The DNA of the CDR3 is TGCGCCAGCAGCCTTGCACTAGGCAGGGGGAACACTGAAGCTTTCTTT. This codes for CASSLALGRGNTEAFF.

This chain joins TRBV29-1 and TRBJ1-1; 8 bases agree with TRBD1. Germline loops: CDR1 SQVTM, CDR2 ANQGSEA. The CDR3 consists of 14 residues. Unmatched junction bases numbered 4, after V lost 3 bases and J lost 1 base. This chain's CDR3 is CSVDPTGENTEAFF. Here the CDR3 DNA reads TGCAGCGTTGACCCGACAGGGGAGAACACTGAAGCTTTCTTT.

The CDR3 loop is CASSFLSDIQYF. CDR3 bases: TGTGCCAGCAGCTTCCTAAGCGACATTCAGTACTTC. The chain recombines TRBV7-2 with TRBJ2-4; D remains ambiguous. The CDR3 consists of 12 residues. Germline V lookup: CDR1 SGHTA, CDR2 FQGNSA. Trimming pared 3 bases from V and 8 bases from J, leaving 8 bases between. The variable domain in full, with the rest retrieved from reference TRBV7-2 and TRBJ2-4, is GAGVSQSPSNKVTEKGKDVELRCDPISGHTALYWYRQSLGQGLEFLIYFQGNSAPDKSGLPSDRFSAERTGGSVSTLTIQRTQQEDSAVYLCASSFLSDIQYFGAGTRLSVL.

CDR3 nucleotides: TGTGCCAGCAGTTGTCAGCGACAGTGCAATCAGCCCCAGCATTTT. Translating it yields CASSCQRQCNQPQHF. V is TRBV25-1 and J is TRBJ1-5, with D maybe TRBD1 (5 bases). Germline V CDR1 and CDR2: MGHDK, SYGVNS. This CDR3 is 15 amino acids long. Trimming stripped 5 bases from V and 2 bases from J, with 13 bases between.

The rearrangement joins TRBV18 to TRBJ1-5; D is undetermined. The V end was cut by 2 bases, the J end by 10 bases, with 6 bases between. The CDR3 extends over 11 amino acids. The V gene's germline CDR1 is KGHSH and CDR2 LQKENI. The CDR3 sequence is CASSPVRPQHF. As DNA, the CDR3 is TGTGCCAGCTCACCAGTGCGCCCCCAGCATTTT. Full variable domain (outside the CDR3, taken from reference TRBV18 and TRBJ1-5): NAGVMQNPRHLVRRRGQEARLRCSPMKGHSHVYWYRQLPEEGLKFMVYLQKENIIDESGMPKERFSAEFPKEGPSILRIQQVVRGDSAAYFCASSPVRPQHFGDGTRLSIL.

This chain's CDR3 is CASSPRGQDYEQYF. In nucleotides, the CDR3 is TGTGCCAGCAGCCCTAGGGGGCAGGACTACGAGCAGTACTTC. The rearrangement joins TRBV5-4 to TRBJ2-7, with 7 bases that match TRBD1. This CDR3 contains 14 residues. Germline values: CDR1 SGHNT, CDR2 YYREEE (reference sequence). V shed 4 bases and J 3 bases; nucleotides not matched to a gene: 7.

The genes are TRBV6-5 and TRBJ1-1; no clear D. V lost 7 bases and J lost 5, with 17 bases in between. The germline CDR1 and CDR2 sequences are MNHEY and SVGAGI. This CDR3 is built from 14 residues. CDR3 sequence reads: CASTPFAVWTEAFF. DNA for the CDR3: TGTGCCAGCACCCCCTTCGCAGTTTGGACTGAAGCTTTCTTT.

The CDR3 loop reads CAWNDASGGSYNEQFF. The CDR3 DNA reads TGTGCCTGGAATGATGCTAGCGGGGGGTCCTACAATGAGCAGTTCTTC. This chain uses TRBV30 with TRBJ2-1; TRBD2 aligns across 11 bases. Germline CDR1 and CDR2: GTSNPN and SVGIG (reference sequence). J was trimmed by 1 base and V by 4 bases; bases with no gene match: 6. The CDR3 extends over 16 amino acids. Based on the CDR3 plus reference TRBV30 and TRBJ2-1, the full variable domain is SQTIHQWPATLVQPVGSPLSLECTVEGTSNPNLYWYRQAAGRGLQLLFYSVGIGQISSEVPQNLSASRPQDRQFILSSKKLLLSDSGFYLCAWNDASGGSYNEQFFGPGTRLTVL.

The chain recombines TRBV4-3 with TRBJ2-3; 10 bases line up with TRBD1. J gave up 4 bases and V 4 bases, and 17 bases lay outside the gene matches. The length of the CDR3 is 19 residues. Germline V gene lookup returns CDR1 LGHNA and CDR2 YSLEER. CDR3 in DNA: TGCGCCAGCAGCCGACGGAGACACGTGACAGGGGGCGTTGCAGATACGCAGTATTTT. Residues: CASSRRRHVTGGVADTQYF.

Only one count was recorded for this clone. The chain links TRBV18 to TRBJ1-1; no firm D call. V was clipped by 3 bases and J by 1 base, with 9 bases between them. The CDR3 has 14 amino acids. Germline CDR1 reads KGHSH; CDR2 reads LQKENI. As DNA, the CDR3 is TGTGCCAGCTCACCCCTTGGCAGGAACACTGAAGCTTTCTTT. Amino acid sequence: CASSPLGRNTEAFF.

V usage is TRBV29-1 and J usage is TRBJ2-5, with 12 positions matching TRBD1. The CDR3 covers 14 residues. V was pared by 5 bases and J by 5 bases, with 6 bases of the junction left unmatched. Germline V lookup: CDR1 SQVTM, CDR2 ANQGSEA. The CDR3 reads CSVPGQGAGETQYF. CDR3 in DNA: TGCAGCGTTCCGGGACAGGGGGCTGGCGAGACCCAGTACTTC. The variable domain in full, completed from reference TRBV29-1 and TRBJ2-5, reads SAVISQKPSRDICQRGTSLTIQCQVDSQVTMMFWYRQQPGQSLTLIATANQGSEATYESGFVIDKFPISRPNLTFSTLTVSNMSPEDSSIYLCSVPGQGAGETQYFGPGTRLLVL.

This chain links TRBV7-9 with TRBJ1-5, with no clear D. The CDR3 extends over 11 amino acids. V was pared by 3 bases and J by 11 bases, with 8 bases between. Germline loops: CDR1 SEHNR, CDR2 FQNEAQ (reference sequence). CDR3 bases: TGTGCCAGCAGCTTGGAGGGTACCCAGCATTTT. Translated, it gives CASSLEGTQHF.

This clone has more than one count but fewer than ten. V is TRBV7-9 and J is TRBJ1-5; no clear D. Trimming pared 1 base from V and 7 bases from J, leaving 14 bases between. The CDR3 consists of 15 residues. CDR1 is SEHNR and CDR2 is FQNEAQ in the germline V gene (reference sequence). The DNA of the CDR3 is TGTGCCAGCAGCTTAGGAGACGCGGAAGGACAGCCCCAGCATTTT. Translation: CASSLGDAEGQPQHF. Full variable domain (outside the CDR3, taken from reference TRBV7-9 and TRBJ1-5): DTGVSQNPRHKITKRGQNVTFRCDPISEHNRLYWYRQTLGQGPEFLTYFQNEAQLEKSRLLSDRFSAERPKGSFSTLEIQRTEQGDSAMYLCASSLGDAEGQPQHFGDGTRLSIL.